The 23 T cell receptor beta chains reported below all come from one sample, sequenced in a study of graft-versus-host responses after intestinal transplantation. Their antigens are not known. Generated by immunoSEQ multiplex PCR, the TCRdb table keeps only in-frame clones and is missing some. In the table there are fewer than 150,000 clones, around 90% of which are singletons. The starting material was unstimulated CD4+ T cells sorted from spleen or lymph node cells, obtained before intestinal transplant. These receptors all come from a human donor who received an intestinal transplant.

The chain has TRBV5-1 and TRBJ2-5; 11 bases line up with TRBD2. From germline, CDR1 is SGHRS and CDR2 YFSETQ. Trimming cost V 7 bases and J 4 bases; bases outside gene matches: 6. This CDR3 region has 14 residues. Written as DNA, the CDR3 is TGCGCCAGCGCGGATAGCGGGGGGGCAGAGACCCAGTACTTC. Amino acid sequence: CASADSGGAETQYF.

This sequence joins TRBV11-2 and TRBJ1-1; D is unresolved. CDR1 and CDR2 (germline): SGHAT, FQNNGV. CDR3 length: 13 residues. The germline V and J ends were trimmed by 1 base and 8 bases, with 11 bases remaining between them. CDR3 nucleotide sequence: TGTGCCAGCAGCTTAGGGCACCTTGACGAAGCTTTCTTT. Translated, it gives CASSLGHLDEAFF.

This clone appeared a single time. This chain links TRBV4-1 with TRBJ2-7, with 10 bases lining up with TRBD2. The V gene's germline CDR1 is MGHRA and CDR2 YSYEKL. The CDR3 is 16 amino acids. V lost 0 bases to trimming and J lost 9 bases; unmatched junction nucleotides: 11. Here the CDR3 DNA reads TGCGCCAGCAGCCAAGATCAGAGACTAGCGGGCGGTATGCAGTACTTC. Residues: CASSQDQRLAGGMQYF.

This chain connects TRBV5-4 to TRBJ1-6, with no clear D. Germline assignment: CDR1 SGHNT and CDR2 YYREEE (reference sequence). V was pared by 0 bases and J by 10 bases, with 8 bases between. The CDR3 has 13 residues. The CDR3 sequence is CASSLVGSSPLHF. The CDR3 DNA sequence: TGTGCCAGCAGCTTGGTTGGGAGCTCACCCCTCCACTTT.

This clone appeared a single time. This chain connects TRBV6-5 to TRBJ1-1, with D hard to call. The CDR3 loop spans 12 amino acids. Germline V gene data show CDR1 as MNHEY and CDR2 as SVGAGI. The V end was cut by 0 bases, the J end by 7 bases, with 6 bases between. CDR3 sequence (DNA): TGTGCCAGCAGTTACTCTGACGGTGAAGCTTTCTTT. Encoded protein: CASSYSDGEAFF.

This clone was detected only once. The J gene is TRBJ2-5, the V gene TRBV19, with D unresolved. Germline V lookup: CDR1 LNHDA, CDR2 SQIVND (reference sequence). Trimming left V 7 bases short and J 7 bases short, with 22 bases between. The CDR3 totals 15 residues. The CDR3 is CASNPGPVHSSTQYF. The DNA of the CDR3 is TGTGCCAGTAACCCCGGACCCGTTCACTCCTCGACCCAGTACTTC.

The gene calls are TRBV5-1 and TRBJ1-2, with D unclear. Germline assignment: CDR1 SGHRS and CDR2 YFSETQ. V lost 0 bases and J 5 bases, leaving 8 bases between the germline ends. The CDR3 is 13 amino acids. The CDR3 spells CASSLVPAYGYTF. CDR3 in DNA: TGCGCCAGCAGCTTGGTACCGGCATATGGCTACACCTTC.

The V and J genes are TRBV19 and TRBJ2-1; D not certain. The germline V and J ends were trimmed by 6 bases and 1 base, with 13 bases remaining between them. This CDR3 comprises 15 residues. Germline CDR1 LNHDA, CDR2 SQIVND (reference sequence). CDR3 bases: TGTGCCAGTAGGAGCAGATACGAGTCCTACAATGAGCAGTTCTTC. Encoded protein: CASRSRYESYNEQFF.

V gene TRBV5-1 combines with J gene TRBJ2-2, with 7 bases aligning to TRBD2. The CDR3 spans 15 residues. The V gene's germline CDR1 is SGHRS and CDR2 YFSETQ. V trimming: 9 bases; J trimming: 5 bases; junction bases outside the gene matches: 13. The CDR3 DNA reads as TGCGCCACCTCTACGACTAGCCCGAGGACCGGGGAGCTGTTTTTT. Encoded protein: CATSTTSPRTGELFF. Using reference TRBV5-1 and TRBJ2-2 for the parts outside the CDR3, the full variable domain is KAGVTQTPRYLIKTRGQQVTLSCSPISGHRSVSWYQQTPGQGLQFLFEYFSETQRNKGNFPGRFSGRQFSNSRSEMNVSTLELGDSALYLCATSTTSPRTGELFFGEGSRLTVL.

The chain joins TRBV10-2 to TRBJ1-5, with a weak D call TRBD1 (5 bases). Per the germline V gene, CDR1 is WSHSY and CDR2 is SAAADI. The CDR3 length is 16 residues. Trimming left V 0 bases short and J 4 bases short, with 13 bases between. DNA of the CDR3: TGCGCCAGCAGTGAGTCCCCCTTGAGGGGAAATCAGCCCCAGCATTTT. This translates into CASSESPLRGNQPQHF.

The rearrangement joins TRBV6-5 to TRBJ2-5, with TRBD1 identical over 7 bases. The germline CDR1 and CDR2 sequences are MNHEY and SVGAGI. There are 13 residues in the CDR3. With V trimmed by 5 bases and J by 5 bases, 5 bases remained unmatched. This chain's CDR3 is CASSGQGVETQYF. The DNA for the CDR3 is TGTGCCAGCAGTGGGCAGGGGGTGGAGACCCAGTACTTC.

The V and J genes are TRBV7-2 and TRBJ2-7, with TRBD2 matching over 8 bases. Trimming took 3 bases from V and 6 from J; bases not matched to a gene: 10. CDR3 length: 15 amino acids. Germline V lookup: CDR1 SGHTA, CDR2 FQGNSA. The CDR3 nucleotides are TGTGCCAGCAGCTTTTCGGGACTAGGAAAAACCGAGCAGTACTTC. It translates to CASSFSGLGKTEQYF.

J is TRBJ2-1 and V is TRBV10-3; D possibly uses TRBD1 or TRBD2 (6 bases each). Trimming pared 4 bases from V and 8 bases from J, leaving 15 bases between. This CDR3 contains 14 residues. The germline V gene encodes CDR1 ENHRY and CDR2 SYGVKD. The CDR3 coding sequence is TGTGCCATCAGTGGGCACAACGGGGGCGATGAGCAGTTCTTC. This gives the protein CAISGHNGGDEQFF.

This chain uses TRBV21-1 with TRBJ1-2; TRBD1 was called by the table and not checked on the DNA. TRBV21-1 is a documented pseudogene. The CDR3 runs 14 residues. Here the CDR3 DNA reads TGTGCCAGCAGCAGCAGGGGGATCTCTGATGGCTACACCTTC. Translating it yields CASSSRGISDGYTF.

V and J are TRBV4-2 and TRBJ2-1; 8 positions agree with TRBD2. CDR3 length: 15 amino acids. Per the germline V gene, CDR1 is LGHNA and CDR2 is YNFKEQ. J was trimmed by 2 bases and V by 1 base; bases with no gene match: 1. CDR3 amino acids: CASSQARGAYNEQFF. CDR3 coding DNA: TGTGCCAGCAGCCAAGCGCGGGGGGCCTACAATGAGCAGTTCTTC.

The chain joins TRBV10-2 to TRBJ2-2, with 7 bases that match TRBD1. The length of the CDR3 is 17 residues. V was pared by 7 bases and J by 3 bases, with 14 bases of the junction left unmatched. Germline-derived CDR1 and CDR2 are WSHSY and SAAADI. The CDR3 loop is CASTTTSGTAYTGELFF. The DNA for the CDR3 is TGCGCCAGCACCACGACATCCGGGACAGCCTACACCGGGGAGCTGTTTTTT.

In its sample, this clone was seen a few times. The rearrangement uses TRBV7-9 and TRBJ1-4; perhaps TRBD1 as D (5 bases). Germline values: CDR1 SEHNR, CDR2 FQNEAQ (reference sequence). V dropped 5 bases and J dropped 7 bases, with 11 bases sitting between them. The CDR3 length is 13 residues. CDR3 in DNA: TGTGCCAGCAGCCCACCCGGGGGTGAAAAACTGTTTTTT. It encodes CASSPPGGEKLFF.

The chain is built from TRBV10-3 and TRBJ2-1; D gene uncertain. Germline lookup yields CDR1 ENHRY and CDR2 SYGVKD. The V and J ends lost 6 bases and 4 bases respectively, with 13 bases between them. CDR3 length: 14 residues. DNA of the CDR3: TGTGCCATCAGGCCCGGACGAGAGTACAATGAGCAGTTCTTC. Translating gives CAIRPGREYNEQFF.

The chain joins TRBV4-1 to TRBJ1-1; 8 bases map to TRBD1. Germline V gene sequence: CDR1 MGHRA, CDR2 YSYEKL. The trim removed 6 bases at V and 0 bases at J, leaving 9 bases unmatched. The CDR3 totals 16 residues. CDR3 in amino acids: CASRYGTGAMNTEAFF. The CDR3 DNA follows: TGCGCCAGCAGATACGGGACAGGAGCAATGAACACTGAAGCTTTCTTT.

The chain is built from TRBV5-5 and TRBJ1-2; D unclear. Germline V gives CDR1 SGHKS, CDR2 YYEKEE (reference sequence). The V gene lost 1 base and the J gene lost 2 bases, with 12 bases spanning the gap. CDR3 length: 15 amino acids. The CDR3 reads CASSLLGSWNYGYTF. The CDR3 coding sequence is TGTGCCAGCAGCTTGCTGGGGTCGTGGAACTATGGCTACACCTTC.

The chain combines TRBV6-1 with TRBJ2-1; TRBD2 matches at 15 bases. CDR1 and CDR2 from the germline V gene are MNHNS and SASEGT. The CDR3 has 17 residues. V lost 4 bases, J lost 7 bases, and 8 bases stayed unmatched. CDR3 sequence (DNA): TGTGCCAGCAGTGGAGGACTAGCGGGGGGGCAAGGGAATGAGCAGTTCTTC. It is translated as CASSGGLAGGQGNEQFF.

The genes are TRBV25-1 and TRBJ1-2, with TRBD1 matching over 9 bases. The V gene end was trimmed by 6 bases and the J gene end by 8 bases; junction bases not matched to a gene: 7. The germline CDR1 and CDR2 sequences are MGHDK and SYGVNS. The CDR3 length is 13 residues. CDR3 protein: CASRTGGAGGYTF. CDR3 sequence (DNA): TGTGCCAGCAGAACAGGGGGCGCAGGAGGCTACACCTTC.

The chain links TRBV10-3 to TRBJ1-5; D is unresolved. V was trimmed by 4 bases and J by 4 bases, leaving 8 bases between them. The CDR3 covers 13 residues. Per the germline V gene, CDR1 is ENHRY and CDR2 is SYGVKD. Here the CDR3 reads CAISGQLNQPQHF. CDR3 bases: TGTGCCATCAGTGGGCAGTTAAATCAGCCCCAGCATTTT.